These 26 T cell receptor beta chains were all obtained from the same sample, sequenced in a study of blood T cell repertoires in COVID-19. Profiling relied on immunoSEQ multiplex PCR, and the TCRdb table lists in-frame clones only, not all of them. The table has approximately 400,000 clones, around nine tenths seen once; the top ten hold 1.2%. Sequencing input: PBMCs or T cells enriched from blood (not recorded which). These receptors all come from a woman younger than 30 who had recovered from COVID-19.

This chain links TRBV5-1 with TRBJ1-1, with D uncertain. The V end lost 3 bases, the J end lost 4 bases, and 10 bases lay between the germline ends. The CDR3 is made up of 13 amino acids. Germline V gene data show CDR1 as SGHRS and CDR2 as YFSETQ. The CDR3 is CASSWAQSTEAFF. In DNA form, the CDR3 reads TGCGCCAGCAGCTGGGCCCAGTCCACTGAAGCTTTCTTT.

The V and J genes are TRBV10-3 and TRBJ1-2; no firm D call. The CDR3 has 13 residues. The germline V and J ends were trimmed by 2 bases and 4 bases, with 8 bases remaining between them. The germline V gene encodes CDR1 ENHRY and CDR2 SYGVKD. As DNA, the CDR3 is TGTGCCATCAGTGAGGTAGAGATCTATGGCTACACCTTC. It yields the protein CAISEVEIYGYTF.

This clone has more than one count but fewer than ten. The genes are TRBV6-5 and TRBJ1-1; D is possibly TRBD1 (5 bases). Germline-derived CDR1 and CDR2 are MNHEY and SVGAGI. Trimming cost V 5 bases and J 1 base, with 14 bases left between them. The CDR3 extends over 15 amino acids. CDR3 amino acids: CASSPRRDSNTEAFF. The DNA for the CDR3 is TGTGCCAGCAGTCCCCGAAGGGACTCGAACACTGAAGCTTTCTTT.

This chain connects TRBV6-5 to TRBJ2-5; 7 bases map to TRBD1. V lost 3 bases, J lost 3 bases, and 10 bases stayed unmatched. Germline values: CDR1 MNHEY, CDR2 SVGAGI. This CDR3 is 16 amino acids long. The CDR3: CASSYSRWQGEETQYF. The CDR3 DNA follows: TGTGCCAGCAGTTATTCGAGGTGGCAGGGGGAAGAGACCCAGTACTTC.

As to this clone: At the DNA level, this CDR3 is encoded by other sequences in the same sample as well. The chain combines TRBV5-1 with TRBJ1-5; TRBD1 might be the D (5 bases). The CDR3 runs to 14 residues. Trimming shortened V by 3 bases and J by 3 bases, and 10 bases separated the two germline ends. Germline V gene data show CDR1 as SGHRS and CDR2 as YFSETQ. The CDR3 loop is CASSSGTPNQPQHF. The CDR3 DNA sequence: TGCGCCAGCAGCTCCGGGACTCCCAATCAGCCCCAGCATTTT.

The chain recombines TRBV13 with TRBJ2-3; 10 positions agree with TRBD1. V was pared by 5 bases and J by 1 base, with 9 bases of the junction left unmatched. CDR3 size: 17 residues. Germline V gives CDR1 PRHDT, CDR2 FYEKMQ (reference sequence). CDR3 coding DNA: TGTGCCAGCAGCCCGTTTGACAGGGGGCTAGGCACAGATACGCAGTATTTT. Its protein product is CASSPFDRGLGTDTQYF. The entire variable domain, with the rest obtained from reference TRBV13 and TRBJ2-3, is as follows: AAGVIQSPRHLIKEKRETATLKCYPIPRHDTVYWYQQGPGQDPQFLISFYEKMQSDKGSIPDRFSAQQFSDYHSELNMSSLELGDSALYFCASSPFDRGLGTDTQYFGPGTRLTVL.

The chain joins TRBV28 to TRBJ1-3, with D possibly being TRBD1 (5 bases). Per the germline V gene, CDR1 is MDHEN and CDR2 is SYDVKM. The V and J ends lost 3 bases and 4 bases respectively, with 13 bases between them. The CDR3 is 15 amino acids. Here the CDR3 reads CASSLEGLRGNTIYF. CDR3 in DNA: TGTGCCAGCAGTTTGGAGGGGCTCAGGGGAAACACCATATATTTT. Full variable domain (rest looked up from reference TRBV28 and TRBJ1-3): DVKVTQSSRYLVKRTGEKVFLECVQDMDHENMFWYRQDPGLGLRLIYFSYDVKMKEKGDIPEGYSVSREKKERFSLILESASTNQTSMYLCASSLEGLRGNTIYFGEGSWLTVV.

This chain connects TRBV3-1 (or the pseudogene TRBV3-2) to TRBJ1-1; 10 bases are shared with TRBD1. The junction had 5 bases not matched to a gene; V was cut back by 3 bases and J by 1 base. Per germline, CDR1 LGHDT and CDR2 YNNKEL (reference sequence). The CDR3 is made up of 16 amino acids. CDR3 nucleotides: TGTGCCAGCAGCCAGCACGGGACAGGGGCGAACACTGAAGCTTTCTTT. It translates to CASSQHGTGANTEAFF.

The chain couples TRBV9 to TRBJ2-5; possibly TRBD2 for D (6 bases). Trimming shortened V by 4 bases and J by 5 bases, and 21 bases separated the two germline ends. From germline, CDR1 is SGDLS and CDR2 YYNGEE. The CDR3 has 16 residues. The CDR3 protein is CASSPSAGTSWETQYF. The CDR3 nucleotides are TGTGCCAGCAGCCCCTCCGCCGGGACTTCGTGGGAGACCCAGTACTTC.

The chain has TRBV6-5 and TRBJ2-7; TRBD2 aligns across 8 bases. The CDR3 is 14 amino acids. V shed 4 bases, J shed 4 bases, and the junction held 6 bases outside the gene matches. From germline, CDR1 is MNHEY and CDR2 SVGAGI. In DNA, the CDR3 is TGTGCCAGCAGTTCCCCACGGGGGGGGTACGAGCAGTACTTC. Protein product: CASSSPRGGYEQYF.

The V call is TRBV19, the J call TRBJ2-5; no clear D gene. The ends were cut back, 5 bases at V and 4 bases at J, with 8 bases in the middle. The CDR3 length is 12 residues. CDR1 is LNHDA and CDR2 is SQIVND in the germline V gene (reference sequence). As DNA, the CDR3 is TGTGCCAGTAGTTCTCTAGGAGAGACCCAGTACTTC. It encodes CASSSLGETQYF.

This clone has only a few counts. The rearrangement joins TRBV28 to TRBJ1-1; 8 nucleotides agree with TRBD1. After removal of 5 bases from V and 6 bases from J, the junction contained 8 bases not matched to a gene. The germline V gene has CDR1 MDHEN and CDR2 SYDVKM. The CDR3 runs 14 residues. CDR3 protein: CASSARTGFPEAFF. The CDR3 nucleotides are TGTGCCAGCAGTGCACGGACAGGGTTCCCTGAAGCTTTCTTT.

This sequence joins TRBV6-5 and TRBJ1-3; no clear D. The CDR3 runs 14 residues. Trimming stripped 6 bases from V and 0 bases from J, with 9 bases between. Germline values: CDR1 MNHEY, CDR2 SVGAGI. The CDR3 DNA reads TGTGCCAGCAGATCGGGAAGCTCTGGAAACACCATATATTTT. It codes for CASRSGSSGNTIYF.

J is TRBJ1-6 and V is TRBV28, with TRBD1 matching 8 bases. Germline trimming cut 6 bases from V and 7 bases from J; bases unmatched to any gene: 8. The germline V gene encodes CDR1 MDHEN and CDR2 SYDVKM. The CDR3 has 15 amino acids. CDR3 amino acids: CASSLRDRRNSPLHF. CDR3 sequence (DNA): TGTGCCAGCAGCCTCCGGGACAGGAGAAATTCACCCCTCCACTTT.

The rearrangement joins TRBV10-3 to TRBJ2-3; 11 nucleotides align to TRBD2. The V gene's germline CDR1 is ENHRY and CDR2 SYGVKD. The CDR3 extends over 17 amino acids. V shed 4 bases and J 2 bases; nucleotides not matched to a gene: 8. The CDR3 protein is CAISVELAGALTDTQYF. The CDR3 nucleotides are TGTGCCATCAGTGTTGAACTAGCGGGGGCCCTCACAGATACGCAGTATTTT.

The chain carries TRBV6-5 and TRBJ1-2; D is unclear. The germline V gene encodes CDR1 MNHEY and CDR2 SVGAGI. The CDR3 runs to 14 residues. V gave up 4 bases and J gave up 4 bases, with 13 bases separating them. CDR3 sequence: CASSLRERGYGYTF. The CDR3 bases are TGTGCCAGCAGTTTACGGGAGCGAGGCTATGGCTACACCTTC.

The chain has TRBV30 and TRBJ1-1; D gene ambiguous. Germline CDR1 reads GTSNPN; CDR2 reads SVGIG (reference sequence). The CDR3 has 12 amino acids. The V gene lost 1 base and the J gene lost 1 base, with 4 bases spanning the gap. The CDR3 bases are TGTGCCTGGAGTGCGAGGAACACTGAAGCTTTCTTT. This encodes CAWSARNTEAFF.

This clone was observed a handful of times. V and J are TRBV7-9 and TRBJ2-2; 12 bases match TRBD2. CDR3 length equals 17 residues. With 6 bases clipped from V and 1 base from J, the junction kept 6 bases outside the gene matches. Germline CDR1 and CDR2: SEHNR and FQNEAQ (reference sequence). The CDR3 here is CASRTGLAGLNTGELFF. The CDR3 DNA sequence: TGTGCCAGCAGAACCGGACTAGCGGGGCTGAACACCGGGGAGCTGTTTTTT.

Note on this clone: Other nucleotide sequences from this sample produce the same CDR3. The chain links TRBV7-9 to TRBJ2-5; a possible D gene is TRBD2 (7 bases). With 2 bases removed from V and 5 bases from J, the gap between germline ends came to 12 bases. CDR3 length equals 14 residues. CDR1 is SEHNR and CDR2 is FQNEAQ in the germline V gene (reference sequence). The CDR3 reads CASSLLGGGETQYF. CDR3 DNA: TGTGCCAGCAGCTTATTGGGCGGGGGCGAGACCCAGTACTTC.

The J gene is TRBJ1-4, the V gene TRBV19, with TRBD1 matching over 10 bases. J was trimmed by 0 bases and V by 5 bases; bases with no gene match: 3. Germline-derived CDR1 and CDR2 are LNHDA and SQIVND (reference sequence). The CDR3 loop spans 16 amino acids. DNA for the CDR3: TGTGCCAGTAGTCTGGGACAGGGGACAACTAATGAAAAACTGTTTTTT. Amino acids: CASSLGQGTTNEKLFF.

The chain recombines TRBV7-2 with TRBJ1-5, with a weak D call TRBD1 (6 bases). The CDR3 runs to 15 residues. Trimming stripped 5 bases from V and 3 bases from J, with 14 bases between. Per the germline V gene, CDR1 is SGHTA and CDR2 is FQGNSA. CDR3 protein: CASSNSGDHNQPQHF. In DNA, the CDR3 is TGTGCCAGCAGCAACTCAGGGGACCACAATCAGCCCCAGCATTTT.

This rearrangement joins TRBV28 to TRBJ1-5, with 8 bases aligning to TRBD1. The V gene's germline CDR1 is MDHEN and CDR2 SYDVKM. This CDR3 region has 14 residues. Trimming cost V 5 bases and J 6 bases; bases outside gene matches: 6. CDR3 residues: CASSLDREAQPQHF. The CDR3, as DNA: TGTGCCAGCAGTCTGGACAGGGAGGCTCAGCCCCAGCATTTT. The complete variable domain, with remaining parts taken from reference TRBV28 and TRBJ1-5, reads DVKVTQSSRYLVKRTGEKVFLECVQDMDHENMFWYRQDPGLGLRLIYFSYDVKMKEKGDIPEGYSVSREKKERFSLILESASTNQTSMYLCASSLDREAQPQHFGDGTRLSIL.

A note on this clone: The junction does not match germline at one end; this may be a read error. The chain employs TRBV29-1 and TRBJ1-1; D not certain. The germline CDR1 and CDR2 sequences are SQVTM and ANQGSEA. CDR3 length equals 10 residues. The CDR3 here is CSAANSEAFF. DNA of the CDR3: TGCAGCGCTGCGAACTCTGAAGCTTTCTTT.

The CDR3 DNA reads as TGTGCCAGCAGCTTGGTACTAGCCGAGTCCTACGAGCAGTACTTC. Amino acids: CASSLVLAESYEQYF. The chain is built from TRBV5-4 and TRBJ2-7; D might be TRBD2 (6 bases). V was cut by 0 bases and J by 1 base, with 11 bases left in between. The CDR3 runs to 15 residues. Germline V gives CDR1 SGHNT, CDR2 YYREEE (reference sequence).

The chain carries TRBV7-6 and TRBJ1-3; no clear D. Germline values: CDR1 SGHVS, CDR2 FNYEAQ. The V gene lost 1 base and the J gene lost 4 bases, with 14 bases spanning the gap. CDR3 length: 16 residues. Here the CDR3 reads CASSLVADSYGNTIYF. Written as DNA, the CDR3 is TGTGCCAGCAGCTTAGTTGCAGACTCGTACGGAAACACCATATATTTT.

The chain carries TRBV29-1 and TRBJ1-5; TRBD1 might be the D (6 bases). The CDR3 has 14 amino acids. V was trimmed by 5 bases and J by 4 bases, leaving 15 bases between them. Per the germline V gene, CDR1 is SQVTM and CDR2 is ANQGSEA. CDR3 residues: CSVNPTQGNQPQHF. CDR3 in DNA: TGCAGCGTTAACCCCACCCAGGGGAATCAGCCCCAGCATTTT.